Listed here are 17 T cell receptor beta chains from one sample, sequenced in a study of OX40 agonist ivuxolimab in advanced cancers. Sequencing used immunoSEQ multiplex PCR; TCRdb keeps in-frame clones, though not all of them. The sample has some 28,000 clones; about 80% are singletons. Source: CD4+ or CD8+ T cells sorted from blood, taken in a trial of the OX40 agonist ivuxolimab. Receptors were obtained from an adult with an advanced solid tumor such as melanoma, head and neck, liver or kidney cancer.

The V and J genes are TRBV21-1 and TRBJ2-5; the table names TRBD2, a call not compared with the DNA. TRBV21-1 is described as a pseudogene. CDR3 size: 14 residues. CDR3 region: CASSHAGAQETQYF. CDR3 sequence (DNA): TGTGCCAGCTCTCACGCGGGGGCCCAAGAGACCCAGTACTTC.

This clone was seen just once. The V call is TRBV7-9, the J call TRBJ2-7, with D uncertain. This CDR3 has 14 residues. Germline V gives CDR1 SEHNR, CDR2 FQNEAQ (reference sequence). The V end was cut by 4 bases, the J end by 6 bases, with 16 bases between. This chain's CDR3 is CASSSTRPPFEQYF. The CDR3 bases are TGTGCCAGCAGCTCGACACGGCCCCCTTTCGAGCAGTACTTC.

In nucleotides, the CDR3 is TGTGCCAGCTCACCGGTCAGCGGAGAGACCCAGTACTTC. It is translated as CASSPVSGETQYF. This chain connects TRBV18 to TRBJ2-5; D may be TRBD2 (5 bases). Germline values: CDR1 KGHSH, CDR2 LQKENI. The V end was cut by 3 bases, the J end by 4 bases, with 9 bases between. The CDR3 totals 13 residues. The full variable domain, its missing parts supplied by reference TRBV18 and TRBJ2-5, is NAGVMQNPRHLVRRRGQEARLRCSPMKGHSHVYWYRQLPEEGLKFMVYLQKENIIDESGMPKERFSAEFPKEGPSILRIQQVVRGDSAAYFCASSPVSGETQYFGPGTRLLVL.

CDR3 in amino acids: CASSLWQDTEAFF. The DNA of the CDR3 is TGTGCCAGCAGCTTATGGCAAGACACTGAAGCTTTCTTT. The V and J genes are TRBV5-4 and TRBJ1-1; D is ambiguous. The CDR3 totals 13 residues. Germline V gene sequence: CDR1 SGHNT, CDR2 YYREEE (reference sequence). Deletions cut 2 bases from V and 3 bases from J, with 8 bases between.

Only a few counts were recorded for this clone. The gene calls are TRBV7-9 and TRBJ2-7, with D uncertain. Germline V gene data show CDR1 as SEHNR and CDR2 as FQNEAQ (reference sequence). Trimming took 0 bases from V and 0 from J, leaving 9 bases between them. The CDR3 extends over 15 amino acids. The DNA for the CDR3 is TGTGCCAGCAGCTTAGCGACCCTGAGCTCCTACGAGCAGTACTTC. Residues: CASSLATLSSYEQYF.

The sample holds a few counts of this clone. The chain uses TRBV5-5 and TRBJ2-3, with a weak D call TRBD2 (6 bases). Trimming cost V 1 base and J 1 base, with 10 bases left between them. The CDR3 extends over 15 amino acids. The germline V gene has CDR1 SGHKS and CDR2 YYEKEE (reference sequence). CDR3 protein: CASSLYGEGTDTQYF. CDR3 bases: TGTGCCAGCAGCTTGTATGGGGAGGGCACAGATACGCAGTATTTT.

Remarks on this clone: Sequence at one end of the junction differs from germline and may be a read error. The V gene is TRBV4-1, the J gene TRBJ1-5; D not certain. Germline assignment: CDR1 MGHRA and CDR2 YSYEKL. CDR3 length: 17 residues. The CDR3 DNA sequence: TGCGCCAGCAGCCAAGACCCGCCGGCTAATAGCAATCAGTCCCAGCATTTT. Encoded protein: CASSQDPPANSNQSQHF.

As DNA, the CDR3 is TGTGCCAGTGGGTACCTTAGCACAGATACGCAGTATTTT. As protein: CASGYLSTDTQYF. The rearrangement links TRBV19 to TRBJ2-3; D unresolved. V was cut by 8 bases and J by 0 bases, with 9 bases left in between. Per germline, CDR1 LNHDA and CDR2 SQIVND (reference sequence). The CDR3 is 13 amino acids.

This clone was counted only a few times. V gene TRBV29-1 combines with J gene TRBJ2-7, with a tentative D call TRBD2 (6 bases). The CDR3 runs 12 residues. Trimming stripped 8 bases from V and 6 bases from J, with 17 bases between. The germline V gene has CDR1 SQVTM and CDR2 ANQGSEA. The CDR3 DNA reads as TGCAGCACTGTTTCCGGGGGTTCCGAGCAGTACTTC. Its protein is CSTVSGGSEQYF.

The genes are TRBV28 and TRBJ1-1, with TRBD1 matching over 7 bases. V lost 10 bases and J lost 1; bases outside the gene matches: 9. In germline, CDR1 is MDHEN, CDR2 SYDVKM. This CDR3 region has 14 residues. CDR3 loop: CATLQQGSNTEAFF. CDR3 in DNA: TGTGCCACCCTACAACAGGGGTCGAACACTGAAGCTTTCTTT.

In the case of this clone: This specimen includes other DNA sequences encoding the same CDR3. The V gene is TRBV5-1, the J gene TRBJ1-2; D gene uncertain. The CDR3 loop spans 12 amino acids. V was pared by 0 bases and J by 2 bases, with 2 bases between. The germline gives CDR1 SGHRS, CDR2 YFSETQ. CDR3 nucleotide sequence: TGCGCCAGCAGCTTGGACAACTATGGCTACACCTTC. It is translated as CASSLDNYGYTF.

Only a few counts were recorded for this clone. One junction end does not reproduce the germline sequence, and a read error may be involved. This rearrangement joins TRBV18 to TRBJ2-7; D may be TRBD1 (6 bases). The CDR3 length is 14 residues. CDR1 is KGHSH, CDR2 LQKENI, per germline. CDR3: CASSPQTMSTGPFF. The CDR3 DNA reads as TGTGCCAGCTCACCACAAACGATGTCGACAGGACCTTTTTTC.

This clone has only a few counts. V is TRBV7-9 and J is TRBJ1-3; the match to TRBD1 covers 7 bases. CDR3 length: 17 residues. Germline loops: CDR1 SEHNR, CDR2 FQNEAQ (reference sequence). The trim removed 2 bases at V and 0 bases at J, leaving 7 bases unmatched. Written as DNA, the CDR3 is TGTGCCAGCAGCTTAAGGGGACAGCTGGACTCTGGAAACACCATATATTTT. It specifies CASSLRGQLDSGNTIYF.

The chain couples TRBV27 to TRBJ2-1; 7 positions match TRBD1. Germline V lookup: CDR1 MNHEY, CDR2 SMNVEV (reference sequence). The CDR3 is 15 residues long. The V segment lost 2 bases and the J segment 3 bases; nucleotides outside the gene matches: 4. The CDR3 sequence: CASSLETGIYNEQFF. CDR3 sequence (DNA): TGTGCCAGCAGTTTAGAGACAGGGATCTACAATGAGCAGTTCTTC.

V usage is TRBV4-1 and J usage is TRBJ1-5, with a tentative D call TRBD1 (5 bases). Germline CDR1 reads MGHRA; CDR2 reads YSYEKL. V lost 0 bases, J lost 4 bases, and 10 bases lay in between. The CDR3 runs 15 residues. The CDR3 nucleotides are TGCGCCAGCAGCCAAGACAGGGACCTTAATCAGCCCCAGCATTTT. Protein product: CASSQDRDLNQPQHF.

The V gene is TRBV19, the J gene TRBJ1-1; a weak D match, TRBD1 (6 bases). There are 15 residues in the CDR3. Germline values: CDR1 LNHDA, CDR2 SQIVND (reference sequence). V gave up 5 bases and J gave up 2 bases, with 15 bases separating them. CDR3 sequence (DNA): TGTGCCAGTAGTGTTCAGGGGTTGAGAAACACTGAAGCTTTCTTT. Translated: CASSVQGLRNTEAFF.

This chain joins TRBV5-1 and TRBJ2-3, with 9 bases matching TRBD2. This CDR3 spans 14 amino acids. V gave up 4 bases and J gave up 3 bases; unmatched junction bases: 3. Germline CDR1 is SGHRS and CDR2 is YFSETQ. The CDR3 DNA is TGCGCCAGCAGCCAAGGACTAGCGACAGATACGCAGTATTTT. Amino acids: CASSQGLATDTQYF.